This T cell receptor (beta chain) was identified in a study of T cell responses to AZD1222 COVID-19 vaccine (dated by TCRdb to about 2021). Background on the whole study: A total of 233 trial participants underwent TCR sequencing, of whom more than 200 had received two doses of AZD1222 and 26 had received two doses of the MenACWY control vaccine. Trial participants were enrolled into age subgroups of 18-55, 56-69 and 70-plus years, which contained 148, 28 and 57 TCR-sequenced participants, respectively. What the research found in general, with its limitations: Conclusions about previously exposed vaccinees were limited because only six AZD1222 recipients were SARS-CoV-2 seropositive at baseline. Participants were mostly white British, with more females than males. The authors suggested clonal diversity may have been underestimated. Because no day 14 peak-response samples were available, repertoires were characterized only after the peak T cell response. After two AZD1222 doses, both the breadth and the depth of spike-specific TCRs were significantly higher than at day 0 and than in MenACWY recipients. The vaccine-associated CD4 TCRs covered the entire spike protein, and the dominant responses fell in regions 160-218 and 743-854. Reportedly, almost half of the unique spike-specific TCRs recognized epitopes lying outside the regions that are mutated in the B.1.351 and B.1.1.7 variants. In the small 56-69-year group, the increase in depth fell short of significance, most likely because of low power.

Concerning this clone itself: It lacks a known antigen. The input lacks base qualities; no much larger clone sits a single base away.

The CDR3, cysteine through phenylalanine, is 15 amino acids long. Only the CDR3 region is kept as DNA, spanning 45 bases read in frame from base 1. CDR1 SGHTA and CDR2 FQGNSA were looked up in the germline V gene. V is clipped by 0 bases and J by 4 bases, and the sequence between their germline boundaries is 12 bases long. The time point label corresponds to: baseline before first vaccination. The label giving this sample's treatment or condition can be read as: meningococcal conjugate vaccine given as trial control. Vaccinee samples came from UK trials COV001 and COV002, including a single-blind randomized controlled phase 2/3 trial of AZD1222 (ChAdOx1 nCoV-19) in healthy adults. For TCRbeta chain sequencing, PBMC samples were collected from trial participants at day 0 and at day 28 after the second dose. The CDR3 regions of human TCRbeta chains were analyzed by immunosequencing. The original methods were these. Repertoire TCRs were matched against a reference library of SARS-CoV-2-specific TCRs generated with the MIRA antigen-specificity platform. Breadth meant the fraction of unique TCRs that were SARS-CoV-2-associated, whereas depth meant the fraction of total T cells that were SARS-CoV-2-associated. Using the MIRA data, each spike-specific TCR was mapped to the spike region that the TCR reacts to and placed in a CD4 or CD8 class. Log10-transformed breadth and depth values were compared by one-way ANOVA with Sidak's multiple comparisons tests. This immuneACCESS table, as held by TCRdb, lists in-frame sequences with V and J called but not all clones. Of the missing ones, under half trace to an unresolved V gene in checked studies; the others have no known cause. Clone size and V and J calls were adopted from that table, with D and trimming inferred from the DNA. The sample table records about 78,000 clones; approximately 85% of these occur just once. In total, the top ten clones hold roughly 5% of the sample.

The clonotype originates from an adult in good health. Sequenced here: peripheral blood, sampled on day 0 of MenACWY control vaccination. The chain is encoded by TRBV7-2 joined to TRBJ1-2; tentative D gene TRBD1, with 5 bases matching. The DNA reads TGTGCCAGCAGCTTAGCGAGCAGGGTTGGCTATGGCTACACCTTC. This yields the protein CASSLASRVGYGYTF. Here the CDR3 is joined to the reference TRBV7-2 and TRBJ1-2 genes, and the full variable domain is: GAGVSQSPSNKVTEKGKDVELRCDPISGHTALYWYRQSLGQGLEFLIYFQGNSAPDKSGLPSDRFSAERTGGSVSTLTIQRTQQEDSAVYLCASSLASRVGYGYTFGSGTRLTVV.